A selection of T cell receptor beta chains follows, all from one sample in a study of OX40 agonist ivuxolimab in advanced cancers. Assay used: immunoSEQ multiplex PCR; TCRdb lists only in-frame clones, some missing. The table lists about 20,000 clones, around 81% of them singletons. Sample: CD4+ or CD8+ T cells sorted from blood, taken in a trial of the OX40 agonist ivuxolimab. These receptors originate from an adult with an advanced solid tumor such as melanoma, head and neck, liver or kidney cancer. Each CDR3 is given with its conserved first and last residue. D genes are given only for firm matches. Some rows mark clone size as missing; the rest say once, few, many or name a class of expanded clone.

V,J,D,size,DNA,CDR3
TRBV9,TRBJ2-2,.,.,TGTGCCAGCAGCGTCAGGGGTTCGGCCTACACCGGGGAGCTGTTTTTT,CASSVRGSAYTGELFF
TRBV28,TRBJ2-1,.,.,TGTGCCAGCAGTTTATCGGCAGGGTCGGTTTACAATGAGCAGTTCTTC,CASSLSAGSVYNEQFF
TRBV4-1,TRBJ1-4,.,.,TGCGCCAGCAGCCAACCCGGGGGGAGGCAAAAACTGTTTTTT,CASSQPGGRQKLFF
TRBV7-2,TRBJ1-5,TRBD1,.,TGTGCCAGCAGCCTTATGGGACAGCTCAATCAGCCCCAGCATTTT,CASSLMGQLNQPQHF
TRBV7-6,TRBJ2-2,.,.,TGTGCCAGCAGCTTAGAGGGTACCGGGGAGCTGTTTTTT,CASSLEGTGELFF
TRBV9,TRBJ1-4,.,.,TGTGCCAGCAGCGATACCTGGGGTGAAAAACTGTTTTTT,CASSDTWGEKLFF
TRBV28,TRBJ1-1,.,.,TGTGCCAGCATTCCCCTGAGGGGGATACCTGAAGCTTTCTTT,CASIPLRGIPEAFF
TRBV27,TRBJ2-3,TRBD1,.,TGTGCCAGCAGTTGGATGGGGACAGGCTCCGCCACAGATACGCAGTATTTT,CASSWMGTGSATDTQYF
TRBV27,TRBJ2-1,.,.,TGTGCCAGCAGTACCTATATGGCGGACCCGGGGGATGAGCAGTTCTTC,CASSTYMADPGDEQFF
TRBV4-3,TRBJ2-1,TRBD2,few,TGCGCCAGCAGCCAAGATAGCGGGGGAGTCTCCTACAATGAGCAGTTCTTC,CASSQDSGGVSYNEQFF
TRBV28,TRBJ2-1,TRBD2,.,TGTGCCAGCAGTACGGGGGGGACCTACAATGAGCAGTTCTTC,CASSTGGTYNEQFF
TRBV19,TRBJ1-1,.,.,TGTGCCAGTAGCCCTAACGGGGGCGGGGACACTGAAGCTTTCTTT,CASSPNGGGDTEAFF
TRBV7-2,TRBJ2-1,.,.,TGTGCCAGTAGGGGGGCGCCGGGTGATGAGCAGTTCTTC,CASRGAPGDEQFF
TRBV7-8,TRBJ2-1,.,.,TGTGCCAGCAGCTTGGATGGGGCAAGCTCCTACAATGAGCAGTTCTTC,CASSLDGASSYNEQFF
TRBV2,TRBJ1-2,.,.,TGTGCCAGCAGTGAACAGTTCGGGCCTGCCCACCCAGCTTCCTATGGCTACACCTTC,CASSEQFGPAHPASYGYTF
TRBV30,TRBJ2-7,.,.,TGTGCCTGGCTGACGGGGTCTCCCTACGAGCAGTACTTC,CAWLTGSPYEQYF
TRBV28,TRBJ2-3,TRBD2,.,TGTGCCAGCAGCCCCTTCCTAGCGGGGTCTACAGATACGCAGTATTTT,CASSPFLAGSTDTQYF
TRBV6-1,TRBJ2-1,.,.,TGTGCCAGCAGTGACCGGGGTCTAATCGCCTACAATGAGCAGTTCTTC,CASSDRGLIAYNEQFF
TRBV7-9,TRBJ1-3,.,few,TGTGCCAGCAGCTTAGCGAGTTACAGCACGGGAAACACCATATATTTT,CASSLASYSTGNTIYF
TRBV5-1,TRBJ2-5,.,.,TGCGCCAGCAGCTTGACGGGGAGGGAGACCCAGTACTTC,CASSLTGRETQYF
TRBV18,TRBJ2-7,TRBD1,.,TGTGCCAGCTCACCCCCCGGGACAGGGGGCGGTGAGCAGTACTTC,CASSPPGTGGGEQYF
TRBV6-1,TRBJ1-4,.,.,TGTGCCAGCAGTGAACAGCTAGGGGACAAACTGTTTTTT,CASSEQLGDKLFF
TRBV6-6,TRBJ1-1,TRBD1,once,TGTGCCAGCCGCCTTACCGGACAGGCCGGGGATGTGGCTTTCTTT,CASRLTGQAGDVAFF
TRBV2,TRBJ1-1,TRBD1,.,TGTGCCAGCAGGACAGGGGGCTTTTCAAGGAACACTGAAGCTTTCTTT,CASRTGGFSRNTEAFF
TRBV28,TRBJ1-3,.,.,TGTGCCAGCAGTTTAATCCGCGATCCCGGGGCAGTGGCTGGAAACACCATATATTTT,CASSLIRDPGAVAGNTIYF
TRBV6-1,TRBJ1-6,.,once,TGTGCCAGCGCAGGGTCCGTTCGTTGGAATTCACCCCTCCACTTT,CASAGSVRWNSPLHF
TRBV2,TRBJ1-1,.,.,TGTGCCAGCAGTGGTAGCAGGGCAACTTTCTTT,CASSGSRATFF
TRBV19,TRBJ2-5,.,.,TGTGCCAGTAGGGTGGACAGGGCGGGAGAAGAGACCCAGTACTTC,CASRVDRAGEETQYF
TRBV9,TRBJ2-1,TRBD2,.,TGTGCCAGCAGCGCGGTAGCGGGGGGGCCCTACAATGAGCAGTTCTTC,CASSAVAGGPYNEQFF
TRBV9,TRBJ2-1,TRBD1,.,TGTGCCAGCAGCGAGGGGACAGGCTTAGTGGATGAGCAGTTCTTC,CASSEGTGLVDEQFF
TRBV6-6,TRBJ2-7,.,.,TGTGCCAGCAGCAAGCTTTCCCCCGGCCCATACTACGAGCAGTACTTC,CASSKLSPGPYYEQYF
TRBV6-1,TRBJ2-7,TRBD2,.,TGTGCCAGCAGTGTTAGCGGGGGGGAAGGGTACGAGCAGTACTTC,CASSVSGGEGYEQYF
TRBV27,TRBJ2-5,.,.,TGTGCCAGCCGTGGACAGCAAGAGACCCAGTACTTC,CASRGQQETQYF
TRBV5-1,TRBJ1-5,.,.,TGCGCCAGCAGCTTGGACGGAGTTACTCAGCCCCAGCATTTT,CASSLDGVTQPQHF
TRBV19,TRBJ2-6,.,.,TGTGCCAGTAGTCCCCCGGCTGGGGCCAACGTCCTGACTTTC,CASSPPAGANVLTF
TRBV6-5,TRBJ2-2,.,.,TGTGCCAGCAGTTACGGCACCGGGGAGCTGTTTTTT,CASSYGTGELFF
TRBV4-1,TRBJ1-5,TRBD1,once,TGCGCCAGCAGCCATTCACAGGGGGACAGGGGGCAAATTGGCAATCAGCCCCAGCATTTT,CASSHSQGDRGQIGNQPQHF
TRBV25-1,TRBJ2-2,.,.,TGTGCCAGCAGTGAAAGAGGCAAAGACTCGCTCGGGGAGCTGTTTTTT,CASSERGKDSLGELFF
TRBV21-1,TRBJ1-4,.,few,TGTGCCAGCAGCAAAGGGGCACCAACTAATGAAAAACTGTTTTTT,CASSKGAPTNEKLFF
TRBV18,TRBJ2-5,.,few,TGTGCCAGCTCACCACCCGGAAGGGTAGAGACCCAGTACTTC,CASSPPGRVETQYF
TRBV9,TRBJ2-3,TRBD1,.,TGTGCCAGCAGCCCCGAGACAGGGGGCGCTGATACGCAGTATTTT,CASSPETGGADTQYF
TRBV4-2,TRBJ1-5,.,few,TGTGCCAGCAGCCAAGGGAGTTCGGAGCCCCAGCATTTT,CASSQGSSEPQHF
TRBV5-5,TRBJ2-1,.,.,TGTGCCAGCATCCTGGAGGGGGGAACCTACAATGAGCAGTTCTTC,CASILEGGTYNEQFF
TRBV5-4,TRBJ1-1,.,.,TGTGCCAGCAGCCCCCGGGGGGTTGGGGCTGAAGCTTTCTTT,CASSPRGVGAEAFF
TRBV14,TRBJ1-2,.,.,TGTGCCAGCAGCCAAGAAGGGTCGGGGGATGCGTCTCCGGGCTACACCTTC,CASSQEGSGDASPGYTF
TRBV28,TRBJ2-5,.,.,TGTGCCAGCACCTCCCCCGGAATACCCCAAGAGACCCAGTACTTC,CASTSPGIPQETQYF
TRBV2,TRBJ1-1,.,.,TGTGCCAGCAGTTATGGATTAGACACTGAAGCTTTCTTT,CASSYGLDTEAFF
TRBV30,TRBJ2-7,TRBD1,.,TGTGCCTGGAGAAACAGGGGTTTGTCCTACGAGCAGTACTTC,CAWRNRGLSYEQYF
TRBV15,TRBJ2-1,TRBD1,few,TGTGCCACCAGCATTCAACCGGGACAGGGTCGAAGGGAGCAGTTCTTC,CATSIQPGQGRREQFF
TRBV6-5,TRBJ1-5,.,few,TGTGCCAGCAACCCAGCGGAGGGGTTCAATCAGCCCCAGCATTTT,CASNPAEGFNQPQHF
TRBV20-1,TRBJ2-1,.,.,TGCAGTGCGTCTACCGGAGTGGAGCAGTTCTTC,CSASTGVEQFF